This TCR beta chain appears in the sequencing data of a study of regulatory T cells in long-lasting Graves disease. Time point given: persistent/refractory GD, antithyroid drugs over 5 years with positive TRAb. Preparation of the TCR library used RNA extracted from PBMCs. Graves' disease diagnosis used American Thyroid Association guidelines. Remarks on this clonotype: Its antigen is not known.

Losses at the gene ends were 0 bases for V and 4 bases for J; bases not matched to a gene: 6. The germline CDR1 and CDR2 sequences are MNHEY and SVGAGI. There are 16 residues in the CDR3. To make TCR beta libraries, researchers used iRepertoire HTBI primers and Arm-PCR of CDR3 regions. TCRdb used MiXCR to reprocess the multiplex PCR reads, holding one entry per CDR3 protein. The data contain around 500,000 distinct CDR3 sequences, 20% to 25% of them seen just once; the ten biggest clones take up approximately 7.8%. Study-level points and caveats: Persistent patients shared 2,741 public clonotypes among themselves. Newly diagnosed patients shared fewer, at some 970.

The receptor was isolated from a female donor with Graves disease. This material consisted of peripheral blood mononuclear cells (PBMCs), taken when the disease was refractory, from a patient treated with antithyroid drugs. The chain couples TRBV6-5 to TRBJ1-5; 7 positions agree with TRBD1. In DNA, the CDR3 is TGTGCCAGCAGTTACTCGAATAGGGGGCCTAATCAGCCCCAGCATTTT. Its protein product is CASSYSNRGPNQPQHF.